This T cell receptor beta chain was recorded in a study of CD8 T cells in Susac syndrome. Trimming cost V 3 bases and J 3 bases, with 8 bases left between them. CDR1 and CDR2 from the germline V gene are LGHNT and FRNRAP. The CDR3 runs to 13 residues. Sequencing of TCR beta was performed on blood CD8+ T cells and on blood CD4+ T cells. An input of 0.5 to 1 ug of RNA was subjected to reverse transcription using random hexamers. Across 54 Vbeta and 13 Jbeta, immunoSEQ multiplex PCR amplified TCR beta CDR3. Each CDR3 protein is one row after TCRdb ran MiXCR on the immunoSEQ multiplex PCR reads. The sample contains 300,000 or so distinct CDR3 sequences, roughly 94% of which appear only once.

V usage is TRBV12-5 and J usage is TRBJ1-1; D is unresolved. This receptor was obtained from a human donor with multiple sclerosis. Sequencing input: CD4+ T cells from PBMCs. The CDR3 coding sequence is TGTGCTAGTGGTTTTGGGAACGACACTGAAGCTTTCTTT. Its protein product is CASGFGNDTEAFF.